This T cell receptor (beta chain) is from a study of vaccination effects on CD4 cells after COVID-19. As for this clone: Its target is unknown.

Clones were sequenced by immunoSEQ multiplex PCR, and TCRdb holds only the in-frame ones, with some missing. The top ten hold roughly 1.2% of the sample, which has 70,000 to 85,000 clones, 70% to 90% seen once. Expansion with viral peptide pools was applied to antigen-specific CD4+ T cells by the ViraFEST assay prior to sequencing. Researchers isolated CD4+ T cells once 9 to 11 days of culture had elapsed. Each person got two doses of an mRNA SARS-CoV-2 vaccine, BNT162b2 or mRNA-1273. The culture medium for a few million PBMC per well included 10 IU/ml IL-2 and about 9.1 ug/ml peptides. The CDR3 sequence is 14 residues long. CDR1 MNHEY and CDR2 SVGAGI come from the germline V gene. The V end was cut by 2 bases, the J end by 1 base, with 8 bases between.

V usage is TRBV6-5 and J usage is TRBJ1-1; D is unclear. This specimen was CD4+ T cells from PBMCs cultured with HCoV-229E spike peptides, taken after COVID-19 vaccination. This TCR was recovered from a human donor who received a COVID-19 vaccine. CDR3 sequence (DNA): TGTGCCAGCAGTTACCTCCAGACGAACACTGAAGCTTTCTTT. This codes for CASSYLQTNTEAFF.